The 18 T cell receptor beta chains reported below all come from one sample, sequenced in a study of regulatory and conventional T cells in RAG deficiency. Sequencing used immunoSEQ multiplex PCR; TCRdb keeps in-frame clones, though not all of them. Of fewer than 35,000 clones detected, 70% to 90% appear once; the ten largest clones hold around 15%. The sample also formed part of further work on regulatory T cells. That work states: Amplification used 52 TRBV primers and 13 TRBJ primers.

Sequencing was done on a sample of CD8+ T cells sorted from blood. The origin of the receptors is a human donor in good health.

The CDR3, as DNA: TGTGCCTGGAGTGTACCGTTCGGGAATTCACCCCTCCACTTT. Translated, it gives CAWSVPFGNSPLHF. This chain links TRBV30 with TRBJ1-6, with D uncertain. The V end was cut by 0 bases, the J end by 7 bases, with 10 bases between. The CDR3 consists of 14 residues. Germline V CDR1 and CDR2: GTSNPN, SVGIG (reference sequence).

The J gene is TRBJ2-3, the V gene TRBV7-3, with D perhaps TRBD2 (5 bases). Trimming removed 2 bases from V and 6 bases from J, with 9 bases in between. Germline V gene data show CDR1 as SGHTA and CDR2 as FQGTGA. The CDR3 totals 13 residues. The CDR3 loop reads CASSLFGDDTQYF. Here the CDR3 DNA reads TGTGCCAGCAGCTTATTCGGGGATGATACGCAGTATTTT. Variable domain in full (rest from reference TRBV7-3 and TRBJ2-3): GAGVSQTPSNKVTEKGKYVELRCDPISGHTALYWYRQSLGQGPEFLIYFQGTGAADDSGLPNDRFFAVRPEGSVSTLKIQRTERGDSAVYLCASSLFGDDTQYFGPGTRLTVL.

The chain has TRBV6-1 and TRBJ1-2, with D possibly TRBD1 on 6 matching bases. V lost 5 bases and J lost 0, with 13 bases in between. Germline V gene lookup returns CDR1 MNHNS and CDR2 SASEGT. The CDR3 is 15 amino acids. CDR3: CASSRQDVANYGYTF. The CDR3 region has the DNA TGTGCCAGCAGTCGACAGGATGTAGCTAACTATGGCTACACCTTC.

The chain joins TRBV28 to TRBJ2-4; perhaps TRBD1 as D (8 bases). Looked up from germline, CDR1 is MDHEN and CDR2 is SYDVKM. Trimming cost V 2 bases and J 6 bases, with 17 bases left between them. The CDR3 extends over 16 amino acids. CDR3 bases: TGTGCCAGCAGTTTAAATACAGGGGGGGGACTAAACATTCAGTACTTC. Amino acid sequence: CASSLNTGGGLNIQYF.

The J gene is TRBJ2-7, the V gene TRBV29-1; 11 bases match TRBD2. J lost 3 bases, V lost 5 bases, and 9 bases had no gene match. CDR3 length: 15 amino acids. Germline CDR1 reads SQVTM; CDR2 reads ANQGSEA. CDR3 in DNA: TGCAGCGTTATACTAGCGGGGGCAGAACACTACGAGCAGTACTTC. It is translated as CSVILAGAEHYEQYF.

J is TRBJ1-2 and V is TRBV10-2; no clear D. Germline CDR1 reads WSHSY; CDR2 reads SAAADI. The CDR3 runs 13 residues. V lost 3 bases, J lost 5 bases, and 10 bases lay in between. CDR3: CASSEGLYYGYTF. In DNA, the CDR3 is TGCGCCAGCAGTGAAGGCTTGTATTATGGCTACACCTTC.

The chain joins TRBV19 to TRBJ1-2, with D possibly matching TRBD1 (6 bases). The CDR3 consists of 14 residues. CDR1 is LNHDA, CDR2 SQIVND, per germline (reference sequence). Trimming removed 4 bases at V and 1 base at J, with 10 bases between. CDR3 DNA: TGTGCCAGTAGTAACGGACAGAATAACTATGGCTACACCTTC. It translates to CASSNGQNNYGYTF.

This chain connects TRBV9 to TRBJ2-5; 8 positions match TRBD2. This CDR3 is built from 15 residues. From germline, CDR1 is SGDLS and CDR2 YYNGEE. The ends lost 1 base at V and 5 bases at J; junction bases unmatched: 7. The CDR3 sequence is CASSVFSGEGETQYF. The CDR3 nucleotides read TGTGCCAGCAGCGTATTTAGCGGGGAGGGGGAGACCCAGTACTTC.

The CDR3 DNA follows: TGTGCCAGCAGCAGACAGGGATCTGGGGCCAACGTCCTGACTTTC. As protein: CASSRQGSGANVLTF. The rearrangement uses TRBV2 and TRBJ2-6; 7 positions agree with TRBD1. The germline gives CDR1 SNHLY, CDR2 FYNNEI. Losses at the gene ends were 6 bases for V and 1 base for J; bases not matched to a gene: 3. The CDR3 extends over 15 amino acids.

The gene calls are TRBV5-6 and TRBJ1-1; D gene uncertain. Germline CDR1 SGHDT, CDR2 YYEEEE. Trimming left V 0 bases short and J 0 bases short, with 9 bases between. The CDR3 spans 15 residues. The CDR3 loop reads CASSLGRLMNTEAFF. Here the CDR3 DNA reads TGTGCCAGCAGCTTGGGCCGACTTATGAACACTGAAGCTTTCTTT.

The chain has TRBV9 and TRBJ1-2, with TRBD1 matching 10 bases. V gave up 4 bases and J gave up 8 bases; unmatched junction bases: 23. Germline loops: CDR1 SGDLS, CDR2 YYNGEE. There are 19 residues in the CDR3. DNA for the CDR3: TGTGCCAGCAGCTTATCGGACAGGGGGTTGATGGATACCAATGGAGGCTACACCTTC. It codes for CASSLSDRGLMDTNGGYTF. The whole variable domain, remainder taken from reference TRBV9 and TRBJ1-2, is DSGVTQTPKHLITATGQRVTLRCSPRSGDLSVYWYQQSLDQGLQFLIQYYNGEERAKGNILERFSAQQFPDLHSELNLSSLELGDSALYFCASSLSDRGLMDTNGGYTFGSGTRLTVV.

The gene calls are TRBV19 and TRBJ2-7; D unresolved. The CDR3 has 12 residues. Per the germline V gene, CDR1 is LNHDA and CDR2 is SQIVND (reference sequence). V lost 8 bases, J lost 4 bases, and 12 bases lay in between. CDR3 DNA: TGTGCCAGTTGTAGCAGGAAGTACGAGCAGTACTTC. Protein: CASCSRKYEQYF.

The chain is built from TRBV27 and TRBJ1-1; TRBD1 might be the D (6 bases). V was trimmed by 7 bases and J by 5 bases, leaving 8 bases between them. CDR1 is MNHEY and CDR2 is SMNVEV in the germline V gene (reference sequence). The CDR3 is 11 amino acids. The CDR3 region is CASKRGTEAFF. DNA of the CDR3: TGTGCCAGCAAAAGGGGGACTGAAGCTTTCTTT.

V usage is TRBV15 and J usage is TRBJ2-5, with a tentative D call TRBD2 (6 bases). The CDR3 totals 15 residues. V lost 3 bases and J 4 bases, leaving 15 bases between the germline ends. Germline V lookup: CDR1 LNHNV, CDR2 YYDKDF (reference sequence). For the CDR3, the DNA is TGTGCCACCAGCAGGGACTATGGCTGGAGAGAGACCCAGTACTTC. Translating gives CATSRDYGWRETQYF.

V and J are TRBV19 and TRBJ2-7, with D perhaps matching TRBD2 (5 bases). With 2 bases removed from V and 4 bases from J, the gap between germline ends came to 18 bases. The germline gives CDR1 LNHDA, CDR2 SQIVND (reference sequence). The CDR3 is 16 amino acids. In nucleotides, the CDR3 is TGTGCCAGTAGTATATTCTTCGGGGAACAGCCTTACGAGCAGTACTTC. As protein: CASSIFFGEQPYEQYF. The complete variable domain, with remaining parts taken from reference TRBV19 and TRBJ2-7, reads DGGITQSPKYLFRKEGQNVTLSCEQNLNHDAMYWYRQDPGQGLRLIYYSQIVNDFQKGDIAEGYSVSREKKESFPLTVTSAQKNPTAFYLCASSIFFGEQPYEQYFGPGTRLTVT.

This clone was counted a single time. The chain combines TRBV7-2 with TRBJ2-5; TRBD2 matches at 7 bases. CDR1 and CDR2 (germline): SGHTA, FQGNSA. V lost 5 bases to trimming and J lost 4 bases; unmatched junction nucleotides: 13. This CDR3 region has 16 residues. The CDR3 bases are TGTGCCAGCAGCCCTGTCGGGAGACTAGCTCGAGAGACCCAGTACTTC. Protein: CASSPVGRLARETQYF.

The chain has TRBV7-2 and TRBJ1-3, with D uncertain. CDR3 length: 15 residues. Trimming removed 4 bases at V and 4 bases at J, with 14 bases between. Per the germline V gene, CDR1 is SGHTA and CDR2 is FQGNSA. The CDR3 nucleotides read TGTGCCAGCAGCTCCACAGATTTACCCGGAAACACCATATATTTT. This gives the protein CASSSTDLPGNTIYF.

The chain carries TRBV11-2 and TRBJ2-1, with D perhaps TRBD2 (5 bases). With 5 bases removed from V and 7 bases from J, the gap between germline ends came to 12 bases. Per germline, CDR1 SGHAT and CDR2 FQNNGV. The CDR3 has 13 amino acids. Written as DNA, the CDR3 is TGTGCCAGCAGCCATAACCGGGGAAATGAGCAGTTCTTC. Amino acid sequence: CASSHNRGNEQFF.